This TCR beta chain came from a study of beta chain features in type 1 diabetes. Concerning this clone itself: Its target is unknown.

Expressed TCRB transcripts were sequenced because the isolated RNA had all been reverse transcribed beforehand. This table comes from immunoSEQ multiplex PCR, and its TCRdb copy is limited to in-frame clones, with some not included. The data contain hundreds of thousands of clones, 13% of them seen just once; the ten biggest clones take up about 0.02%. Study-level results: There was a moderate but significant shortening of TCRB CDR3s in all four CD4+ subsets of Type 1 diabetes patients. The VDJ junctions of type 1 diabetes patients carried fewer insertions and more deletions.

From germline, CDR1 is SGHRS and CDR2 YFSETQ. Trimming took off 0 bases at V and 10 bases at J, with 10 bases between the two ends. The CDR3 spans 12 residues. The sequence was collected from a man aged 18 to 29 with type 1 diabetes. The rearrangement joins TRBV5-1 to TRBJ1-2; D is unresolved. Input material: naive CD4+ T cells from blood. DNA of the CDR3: TGCGCCAGCAGCTTGGACGGTGGGCTCTACACCTTC. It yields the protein CASSLDGGLYTF.